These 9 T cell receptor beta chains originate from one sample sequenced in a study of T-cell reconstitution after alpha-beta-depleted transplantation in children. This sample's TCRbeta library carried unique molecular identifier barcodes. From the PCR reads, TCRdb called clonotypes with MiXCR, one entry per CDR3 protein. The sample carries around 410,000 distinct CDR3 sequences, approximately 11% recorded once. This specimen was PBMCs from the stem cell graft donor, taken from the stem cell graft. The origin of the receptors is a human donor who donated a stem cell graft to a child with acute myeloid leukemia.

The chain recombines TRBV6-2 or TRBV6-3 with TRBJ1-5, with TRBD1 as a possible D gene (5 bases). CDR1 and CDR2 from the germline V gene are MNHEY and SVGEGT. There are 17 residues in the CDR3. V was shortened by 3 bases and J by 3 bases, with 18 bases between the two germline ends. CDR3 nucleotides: TGTGCCAGCAGTTATTACCCGGGACTCAATATCAATCAGCCCCAGCATTTT. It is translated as CASSYYPGLNINQPQHF.

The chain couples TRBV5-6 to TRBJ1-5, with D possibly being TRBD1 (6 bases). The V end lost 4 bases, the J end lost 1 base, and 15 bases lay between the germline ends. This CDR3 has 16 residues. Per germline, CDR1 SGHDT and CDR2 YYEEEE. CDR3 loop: CASSLRGASSNQPQHF. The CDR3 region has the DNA TGTGCCAGCAGCCTCCGGGGGGCTTCAAGCAATCAGCCCCAGCATTTT.

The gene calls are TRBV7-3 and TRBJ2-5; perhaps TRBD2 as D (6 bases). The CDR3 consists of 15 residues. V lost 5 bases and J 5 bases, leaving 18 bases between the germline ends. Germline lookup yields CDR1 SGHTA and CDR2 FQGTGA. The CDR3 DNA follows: TGTGCCAGCAGCCCGCGGGGTCCCGGTGTCGAGACCCAGTACTTC. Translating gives CASSPRGPGVETQYF. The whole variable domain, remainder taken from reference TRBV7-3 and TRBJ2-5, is GAGVSQTPSNKVTEKGKYVELRCDPISGHTALYWYRQSLGQGPEFLIYFQGTGAADDSGLPNDRFFAVRPEGSVSTLKIQRTERGDSAVYLCASSPRGPGVETQYFGPGTRLLVL.

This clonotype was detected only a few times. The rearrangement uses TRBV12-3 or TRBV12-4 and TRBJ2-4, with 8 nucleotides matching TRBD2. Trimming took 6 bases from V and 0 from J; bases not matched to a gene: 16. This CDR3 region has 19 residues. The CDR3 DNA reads TGTGCCAGCAGATCGGGACGGATCGGGACTAGACTAGCCAAAAACATTCAGTACTTC. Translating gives CASRSGRIGTRLAKNIQYF.

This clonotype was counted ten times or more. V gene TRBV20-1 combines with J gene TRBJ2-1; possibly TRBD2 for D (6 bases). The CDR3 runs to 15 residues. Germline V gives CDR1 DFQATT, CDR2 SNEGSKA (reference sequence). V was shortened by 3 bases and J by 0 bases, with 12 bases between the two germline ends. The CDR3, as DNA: TGCAGTGCTAGGGTTAGCGGAAGCTCCTACAATGAGCAGTTCTTC. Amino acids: CSARVSGSSYNEQFF.

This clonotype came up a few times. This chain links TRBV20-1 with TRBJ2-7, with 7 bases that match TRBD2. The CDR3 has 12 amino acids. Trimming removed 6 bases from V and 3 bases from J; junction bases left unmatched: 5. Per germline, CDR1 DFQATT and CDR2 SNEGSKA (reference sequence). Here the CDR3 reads CSARAGNYEQYF. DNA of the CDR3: TGCAGTGCCCGAGCGGGAAACTACGAGCAGTACTTC.

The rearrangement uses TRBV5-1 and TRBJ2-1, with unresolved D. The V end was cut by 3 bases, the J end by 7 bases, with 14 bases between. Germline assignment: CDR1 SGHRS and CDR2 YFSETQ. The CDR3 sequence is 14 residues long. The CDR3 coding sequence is TGCGCCAGCAGCTCGACGTTACAGAGGAATGAGCAGTTCTTC. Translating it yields CASSSTLQRNEQFF.

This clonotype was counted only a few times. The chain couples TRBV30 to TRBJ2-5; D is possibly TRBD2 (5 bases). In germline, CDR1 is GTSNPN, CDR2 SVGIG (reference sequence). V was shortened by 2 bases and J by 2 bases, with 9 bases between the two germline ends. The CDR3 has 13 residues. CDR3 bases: TGTGCCTGGAGTTCGGGGTTTCAAGAGACCCAGTACTTC. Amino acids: CAWSSGFQETQYF.

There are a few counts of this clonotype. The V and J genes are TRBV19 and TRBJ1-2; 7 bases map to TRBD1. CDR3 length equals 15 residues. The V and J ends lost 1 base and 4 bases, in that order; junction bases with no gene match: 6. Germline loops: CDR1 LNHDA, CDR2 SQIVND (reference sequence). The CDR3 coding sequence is TGTGCCAGTAGTATAGTGGGGGACAGAAGCTATGGCTACACCTTC. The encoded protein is CASSIVGDRSYGYTF.